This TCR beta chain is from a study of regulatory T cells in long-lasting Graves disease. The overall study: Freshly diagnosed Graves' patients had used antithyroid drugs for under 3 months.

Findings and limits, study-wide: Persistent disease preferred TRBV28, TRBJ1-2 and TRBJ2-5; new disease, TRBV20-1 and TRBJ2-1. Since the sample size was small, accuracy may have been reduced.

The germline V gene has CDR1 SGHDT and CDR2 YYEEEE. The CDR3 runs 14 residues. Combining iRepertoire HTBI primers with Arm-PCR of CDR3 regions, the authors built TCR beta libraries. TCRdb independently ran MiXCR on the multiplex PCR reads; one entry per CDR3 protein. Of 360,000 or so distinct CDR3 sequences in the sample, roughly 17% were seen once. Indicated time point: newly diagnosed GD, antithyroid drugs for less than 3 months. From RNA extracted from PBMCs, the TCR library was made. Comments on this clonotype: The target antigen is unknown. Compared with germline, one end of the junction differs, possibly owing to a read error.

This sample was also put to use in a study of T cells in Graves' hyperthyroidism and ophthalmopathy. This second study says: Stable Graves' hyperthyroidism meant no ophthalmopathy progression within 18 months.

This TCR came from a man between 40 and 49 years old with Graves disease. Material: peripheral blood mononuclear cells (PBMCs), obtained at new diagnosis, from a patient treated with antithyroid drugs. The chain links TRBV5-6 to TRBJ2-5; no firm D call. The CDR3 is CASSPGPRVETRYF. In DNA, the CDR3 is TGTGCCAGCAGCCCCGGGCCCCGAGTGGAGACCCGGTACTTC.